The TCR beta chain under discussion was sequenced for a study of CD8 T cells in Susac syndrome. The CDR3 loop spans 14 amino acids. V was shortened by 0 bases and J by 2 bases, with 8 bases between the two germline ends. Germline V lookup: CDR1 SGDLS, CDR2 YYNGEE. RNA, at about 0.45 to 1 ug, was reverse transcribed with random hexamers. The immunoSEQ assay covered 54 Vbeta and 13 Jbeta segments for CDR3. A single record per CDR3 protein comes from TCRdb applying MiXCR to the immunoSEQ multiplex PCR reads. The data contain 150,000 or so distinct CDR3 sequences, approximately 94% of them singletons. The source material was CD4+ T cells from PBMCs. This sequence was found in a human donor with multiple sclerosis. The chain links TRBV9 to TRBJ1-1, with unresolved D. CDR3 sequence reads: CASSVVGSNTEAFF. CDR3 DNA: TGTGCCAGCAGCGTAGTTGGCAGCAACACTGAAGCTTTCTTT.